The rows below give T cell receptor beta chains drawn from one sample of a study of OX40 agonist ivuxolimab in advanced cancers. Here immunoSEQ multiplex PCR was the method, and the copy in TCRdb shows in-frame clones only, minus some. The sample consists of about 79,000 clones, approximately 94% of them appearing once. Material: CD4+ or CD8+ T cells sorted from blood, obtained in a trial of the OX40 agonist ivuxolimab. The source is an adult with an advanced solid tumor such as melanoma, head and neck, liver or kidney cancer. The CDR3 runs from the conserved cysteine through the conserved F or W. The D gene is left open where the match is weak. Some rows have no size entry. The others give once, few or many, or a class for an expanded clone.

clone size,D gene,V gene,J gene,CDR3 protein,CDR3 DNA
-,TRBD1,TRBV9,TRBJ2-7,CASSVAAGGDYEQYF,TGTGCCAGCAGCGTAGCCGCAGGGGGCGACTACGAGCAGTACTTC
-,-,TRBV9,TRBJ2-7,CASSAGTGADEQYF,TGTGCCAGCAGCGCCGGAACTGGGGCAGACGAGCAGTACTTC
-,-,TRBV5-1,TRBJ1-2,CASSLISGGGYGYTF,TGCGCCAGCAGCTTGATTTCCGGAGGAGGCTATGGCTACACCTTC
-,TRBD1,TRBV27,TRBJ1-2,CASSSLPVRGHGYTF,TGTGCCAGCAGTTCCCTTCCTGTGAGGGGGCATGGCTACACCTTC
-,-,TRBV5-1,TRBJ1-2,CASSLEEDYGYTF,TGCGCCAGCAGCTTGGAGGAGGACTATGGCTACACCTTC
-,TRBD1,TRBV18,TRBJ2-1,CASSPKGQGYYNEQFF,TGTGCCAGCTCACCAAAAGGACAGGGGTACTACAATGAGCAGTTCTTC
once,TRBD2,TRBV14,TRBJ2-1,CARTHRRTSWYNEQFF,TGTGCCAGAACCCATCGTCGGACTAGTTGGTACAATGAGCAGTTCTTC
-,TRBD2,TRBV18,TRBJ2-7,CASSTSLLAGEDEQYF,TGTGCCAGCTCCACCAGTCTACTAGCGGGAGAGGACGAGCAGTACTTC
-,-,TRBV7-2,TRBJ2-7,CASSPGRFYEQYF,TGTGCCAGCAGCCCCGGCAGGTTCTACGAGCAGTACTTC
-,-,TRBV25-1,TRBJ1-1,CASSDPLRGYTEAFF,TGTGCCAGCAGTGACCCCCTTCGCGGGTACACTGAAGCTTTCTTT
-,-,TRBV2,TRBJ1-5,CASSEEGRNQPQHF,TGTGCCAGCAGTGAAGAGGGACGTAATCAGCCCCAGCATTTT
-,TRBD1,TRBV7-9,TRBJ1-5,CASSSFGTDYSNQPQHF,TGTGCCAGCAGCTCCTTTGGGACAGACTATAGCAATCAGCCCCAGCATTTT
-,TRBD1,TRBV27,TRBJ2-7,CASSFGTGDEQYF,TGTGCCAGCAGTTTCGGGACAGGGGACGAGCAGTACTTC
-,TRBD2,TRBV2,TRBJ2-7,CATQGLAGGDEQYF,TGTGCCACCCAGGGGCTAGCGGGAGGGGACGAGCAGTACTTC
-,-,TRBV5-4,TRBJ1-1,CASSGNTEAFF,TGTGCCAGCAGCGGGAACACTGAAGCTTTCTTT
once,-,TRBV9,TRBJ2-5,CASSVDVQETQYF,TGTGCCAGCAGCGTAGACGTCCAAGAGACCCAGTACTTC
-,TRBD1,TRBV28,TRBJ2-7,CASGRDSLYEQYF,TGTGCCAGTGGCCGGGACAGCCTCTACGAGCAGTACTTC
-,-,TRBV9,TRBJ1-1,CASSGHRADEEAFF,TGTGCCAGCAGCGGACACAGGGCGGACGAGGAAGCTTTCTTT
-,-,TRBV2,TRBJ1-1,CASVSADGVNTEAFF,TGTGCCAGCGTAAGTGCTGATGGGGTGAACACTGAAGCTTTCTTT
few,TRBD1,TRBV7-6,TRBJ2-7,CASSLGQFRSYEQYF,TGTGCCAGCAGCTTGGGACAGTTTCGCTCCTACGAGCAGTACTTC
-,TRBD1,TRBV13,TRBJ1-1,CASSIQGQGETEAFF,TGTGCCAGCAGCATACAGGGACAGGGGGAGACTGAAGCTTTCTTT
-,-,TRBV6-1,TRBJ1-1,CASSEGSLNTEAFF,TGTGCCAGCAGTGAGGGCAGTCTGAACACTGAAGCTTTCTTT
few,-,TRBV13,TRBJ2-7,CASSPSGDEQYF,TGTGCCAGCAGCCCCTCGGGGGACGAGCAGTACTTC
-,-,TRBV7-8,TRBJ1-2,CASSLIIVHGEGNYGYTF,TGTGCCAGCAGCTTGATAATAGTCCACGGAGAGGGGAACTATGGCTACACCTTC
-,TRBD1,TRBV6-1,TRBJ1-1,CASPGGGLTEAFF,TGTGCCAGCCCAGGGGGCGGTCTCACTGAAGCTTTCTTT
-,-,TRBV13,TRBJ2-1,CASTRDNEQFF,TGTGCCAGCACCCGGGACAATGAGCAGTTCTTC
-,-,TRBV6-1,TRBJ1-1,CASSELAGSDAEAFF,TGTGCCAGCAGTGAATTAGCAGGAAGCGACGCTGAAGCTTTCTTT
-,-,TRBV19,TRBJ2-7,CATARGAAFNEQYF,TGTGCCACCGCCCGGGGGGCCGCTTTTAACGAGCAGTACTTC
-,TRBD1,TRBV30,TRBJ1-2,CAWSPGQGRAGYTF,TGTGCCTGGAGTCCAGGACAGGGGAGGGCTGGCTACACCTTC
-,-,TRBV7-9,TRBJ1-1,CASSPFGGTEAFF,TGTGCCAGCAGTCCGTTCGGAGGGACTGAAGCTTTCTTT
-,TRBD1,TRBV6-1,TRBJ2-7,CASRHEGTGAYEQYF,TGTGCCAGCAGGCACGAGGGGACAGGGGCCTACGAGCAGTACTTC